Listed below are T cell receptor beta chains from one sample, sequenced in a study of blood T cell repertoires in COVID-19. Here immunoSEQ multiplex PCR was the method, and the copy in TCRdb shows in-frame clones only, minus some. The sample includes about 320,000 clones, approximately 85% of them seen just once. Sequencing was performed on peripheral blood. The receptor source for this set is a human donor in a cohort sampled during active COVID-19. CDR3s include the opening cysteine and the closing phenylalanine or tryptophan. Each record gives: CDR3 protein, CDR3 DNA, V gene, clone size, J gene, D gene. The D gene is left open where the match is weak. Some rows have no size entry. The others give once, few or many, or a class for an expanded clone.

CDR3aa: CASSLVVTGTLETQYF
CDR3nt: TGCGCCAGCAGCTTGGTGGTCACAGGGACCTTGGAGACCCAGTACTTC
v_gene: TRBV5-1
abundance: .
j_gene: TRBJ2-5
d_gene: .

CDR3aa: CASSLEIRSSNEKLFF
CDR3nt: TGCGCCAGCAGCTTGGAGATCAGGTCGTCTAATGAAAAACTGTTTTTT
v_gene: TRBV5-1
abundance: .
j_gene: TRBJ1-4
d_gene: .

CDR3aa: CASSSPPTTGHSGGTPYEQYF
CDR3nt: TGTGCCAGCAGCTCGCCCCCGACAACAGGTCATAGCGGGGGGACCCCCTACGAGCAGTACTTC
v_gene: TRBV7-8
abundance: .
j_gene: TRBJ2-7
d_gene: TRBD2

CDR3aa: CASSFMGGGTDTQYF
CDR3nt: TGTGCCAGCAGCTTTATGGGGGGAGGCACAGATACGCAGTATTTT
v_gene: TRBV11-2
abundance: .
j_gene: TRBJ2-3
d_gene: .

CDR3aa: CASSVEGAGGYTF
CDR3nt: TGTGCCAGCAGTGTCGAGGGGGCCGGTGGCTACACCTTC
v_gene: TRBV6-2/TRBV6-3
abundance: .
j_gene: TRBJ1-2
d_gene: TRBD1

CDR3aa: CASSSRPGQLTDTQYF
CDR3nt: TGTGCCAGCAGCTCCAGACCGGGACAGTTAACAGATACGCAGTATTTT
v_gene: TRBV7-8
abundance: .
j_gene: TRBJ2-3
d_gene: TRBD1

CDR3aa: CASSEAGTRYF
CDR3nt: TGTGCCAGCAGTGAGGCAGGAACGCGGTACTTC
v_gene: TRBV6-1
abundance: .
j_gene: TRBJ2-4
d_gene: .

CDR3aa: CASSESGIRGFNSPLHF
CDR3nt: TGTGCCAGCAGTGAATCGGGGATCAGGGGTTTCAATTCACCCCTCCACTTT
v_gene: TRBV6-1
abundance: .
j_gene: TRBJ1-6
d_gene: .

CDR3aa: CASSVGGPVRETQYF
CDR3nt: TGTGCCAGCAGCGTGGGGGGGCCGGTGAGGGAGACCCAGTACTTC
v_gene: TRBV9
abundance: .
j_gene: TRBJ2-5
d_gene: .

CDR3aa: CASSPTWQGSYEQYF
CDR3nt: TGCGCCAGCAGCCCGACGTGGCAGGGCTCCTACGAGCAGTACTTC
v_gene: TRBV5-1
abundance: .
j_gene: TRBJ2-7
d_gene: .

CDR3aa: CASSESRTSGWANEQFF
CDR3nt: TGCGCCAGCAGTGAGTCTAGGACTAGCGGATGGGCCAATGAGCAGTTCTTC
v_gene: TRBV10-2
abundance: .
j_gene: TRBJ2-1
d_gene: TRBD2

CDR3aa: CAIRDRAVTGELFF
CDR3nt: TGTGCCATCAGGGACAGGGCGGTAACCGGGGAGCTGTTTTTT
v_gene: TRBV10-3
abundance: .
j_gene: TRBJ2-2
d_gene: TRBD1

CDR3aa: CSALGQFPEAFF
CDR3nt: TGCAGCGCCTTGGGACAGTTCCCTGAAGCTTTCTTT
v_gene: TRBV29-1
abundance: many
j_gene: TRBJ1-1
d_gene: TRBD1

CDR3aa: CATGLLPTGELFF
CDR3nt: TGTGCCACCGGACTTCTGCCCACCGGGGAGCTGTTTTTT
v_gene: TRBV24-1
abundance: .
j_gene: TRBJ2-2
d_gene: .

CDR3aa: CASSQDQGWDRRYTEAFF
CDR3nt: TGTGCCAGCAGCCAAGACCAAGGTTGGGACAGACGTTACACTGAAGCTTTCTTT
v_gene: TRBV3-1/TRBV3-2
abundance: .
j_gene: TRBJ1-1
d_gene: TRBD1

CDR3aa: CASSPNDRGRTEAFF
CDR3nt: TGTGCCAGCAGCCCGAATGACAGGGGGAGGACTGAAGCTTTCTTT
v_gene: TRBV5-4
abundance: .
j_gene: TRBJ1-1
d_gene: TRBD1

CDR3aa: CASSLDPRGADTGELFF
CDR3nt: TGTGCCAGCAGCTTAGACCCCCGGGGGGCTGATACCGGGGAGCTGTTTTTT
v_gene: TRBV11-2
abundance: .
j_gene: TRBJ2-2
d_gene: .

CDR3aa: CSVNTGYPSGYTF
CDR3nt: TGCAGCGTTAATACAGGGTACCCTTCTGGCTACACCTTC
v_gene: TRBV29-1
abundance: .
j_gene: TRBJ1-2
d_gene: .

CDR3aa: CASKVTVNTEAFF
CDR3nt: TGTGCCAGCAAGGTGACAGTCAACACTGAAGCTTTCTTT
v_gene: TRBV6-5
abundance: once
j_gene: TRBJ1-1
d_gene: .

CDR3aa: CASSPTGARTDTQYF
CDR3nt: TGTGCCAGCTCTCCGACAGGGGCGAGAACAGATACGCAGTATTTT
v_gene: TRBV27
abundance: .
j_gene: TRBJ2-3
d_gene: TRBD1

CDR3aa: CARKDNNYGYTF
CDR3nt: TGTGCCAGAAAAGACAACAACTATGGCTACACCTTC
v_gene: TRBV6-5
abundance: .
j_gene: TRBJ1-2
d_gene: .

CDR3aa: CASSLGRTGGVYEQYF
CDR3nt: TGTGCCAGCAGCTTAGGTAGGACAGGGGGCGTGTACGAGCAGTACTTC
v_gene: TRBV7-6
abundance: .
j_gene: TRBJ2-7
d_gene: TRBD1

CDR3aa: CASSPPAGGLGNTIYF
CDR3nt: TGTGCCAGCTCACCACCGGCGGGGGGCCTTGGAAACACCATATATTTT
v_gene: TRBV18
abundance: few
j_gene: TRBJ1-3
d_gene: .